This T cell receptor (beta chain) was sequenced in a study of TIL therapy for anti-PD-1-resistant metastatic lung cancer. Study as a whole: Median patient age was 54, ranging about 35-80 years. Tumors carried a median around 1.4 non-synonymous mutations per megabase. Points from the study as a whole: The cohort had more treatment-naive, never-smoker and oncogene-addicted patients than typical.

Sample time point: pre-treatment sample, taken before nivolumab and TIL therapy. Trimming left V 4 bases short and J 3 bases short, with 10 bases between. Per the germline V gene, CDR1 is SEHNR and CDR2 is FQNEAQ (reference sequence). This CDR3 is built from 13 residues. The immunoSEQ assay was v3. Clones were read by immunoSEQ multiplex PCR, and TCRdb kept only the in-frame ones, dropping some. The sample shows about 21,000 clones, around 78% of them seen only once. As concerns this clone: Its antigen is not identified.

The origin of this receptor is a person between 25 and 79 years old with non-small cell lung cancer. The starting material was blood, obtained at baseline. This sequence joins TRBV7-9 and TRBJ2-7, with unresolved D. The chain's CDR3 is CASSSGRYYEQYF. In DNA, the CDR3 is TGTGCCAGCAGCTCCGGACGGTACTACGAGCAGTACTTC. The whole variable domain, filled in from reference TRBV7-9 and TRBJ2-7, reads DTGVSQNPRHKITKRGQNVTFRCDPISEHNRLYWYRQTLGQGPEFLTYFQNEAQLEKSRLLSDRFSAERPKGSFSTLEIQRTEQGDSAMYLCASSSGRYYEQYFGPGTRLTVT.